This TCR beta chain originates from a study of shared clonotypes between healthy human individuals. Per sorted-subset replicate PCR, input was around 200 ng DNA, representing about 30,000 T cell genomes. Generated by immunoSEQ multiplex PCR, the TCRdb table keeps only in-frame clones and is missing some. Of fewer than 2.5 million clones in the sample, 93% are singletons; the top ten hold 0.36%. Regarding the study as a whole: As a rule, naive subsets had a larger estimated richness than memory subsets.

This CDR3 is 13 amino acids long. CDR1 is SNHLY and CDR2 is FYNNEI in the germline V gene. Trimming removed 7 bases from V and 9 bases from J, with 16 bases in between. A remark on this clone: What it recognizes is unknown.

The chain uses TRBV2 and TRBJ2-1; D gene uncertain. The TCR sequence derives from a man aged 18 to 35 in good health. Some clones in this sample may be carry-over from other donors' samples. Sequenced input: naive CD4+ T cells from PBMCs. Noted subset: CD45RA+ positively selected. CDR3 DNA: TGTGCCAGCACTTACGCTGGCCCGGGTGAGCAGTTCTTC. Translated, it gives CASTYAGPGEQFF.